This is a list of T cell receptor beta chains from one sample in a study of blood T cell repertoires in COVID-19. Clones were read by immunoSEQ multiplex PCR, and TCRdb kept only the in-frame ones, dropping some. The sample has around 140,000 clones, 87% seen once; the top ten hold over 0.8%. The sample comprised peripheral blood. These receptors were obtained from a woman in her forties or fifties with acute or convalescent COVID-19. CDR3s include the opening cysteine and the closing phenylalanine or tryptophan. Each record gives: J gene, V gene, D gene, clone size, CDR3 DNA, CDR3 protein. The D gene is left open where the match is weak. Expanded clones get a size class; other rows say once, few or many, or leave the size out.

j_call: TRBJ1-2
v_call: TRBV6-1
d_call: .
clone_size: .
cdr3_nt: TGTGCCAGCAGTGATCCAGGGAACTATGGCTACACCTTC
cdr3_aa: CASSDPGNYGYTF

j_call: TRBJ2-2
v_call: TRBV19
d_call: .
clone_size: .
cdr3_nt: TGTGCCAGTAGTATTACTGGCGGGGCGAACACCGGGGAGCTGTTTTTT
cdr3_aa: CASSITGGANTGELFF

j_call: TRBJ2-7
v_call: TRBV5-4
d_call: TRBD2
clone_size: .
cdr3_nt: TGTGCCAGCAGCTTTGGGTGGGGACTATCTTACGAGCAGTACTTC
cdr3_aa: CASSFGWGLSYEQYF

j_call: TRBJ2-5
v_call: TRBV19
d_call: TRBD1
clone_size: .
cdr3_nt: TGTGCCAGTAGTATTGGGGCAGGGGGCCAAGAGACCCAGTACTTC
cdr3_aa: CASSIGAGGQETQYF

j_call: TRBJ2-7
v_call: TRBV29-1
d_call: .
clone_size: .
cdr3_nt: TGCAGCGTTGTAGTCTCCTACGAGCAGTACTTC
cdr3_aa: CSVVVSYEQYF

j_call: TRBJ2-1
v_call: TRBV10-3
d_call: TRBD2
clone_size: .
cdr3_nt: TGTGCCATCAGTGAGCGGGGGGGCTCCTACAATGAGCAGTTCTTC
cdr3_aa: CAISERGGSYNEQFF

j_call: TRBJ2-1
v_call: TRBV9
d_call: .
clone_size: .
cdr3_nt: TGTGCCAGCAGCGTAGTGGGGACAACGAGCTCCTACAATGAGCAGTTCTTC
cdr3_aa: CASSVVGTTSSYNEQFF

j_call: TRBJ2-1
v_call: TRBV3-1/TRBV3-2
d_call: .
clone_size: .
cdr3_nt: TGTGCCAGCAGCCCGCCAGGAGGGGGCGGATCCAATGAGCAGTTCTTC
cdr3_aa: CASSPPGGGGSNEQFF

j_call: TRBJ2-5
v_call: TRBV5-5
d_call: .
clone_size: .
cdr3_nt: TGTGCCAGCAGCTTGACGGACTTTAAGGAGACCCAGTACTTC
cdr3_aa: CASSLTDFKETQYF

j_call: TRBJ1-1
v_call: TRBV18
d_call: .
clone_size: many
cdr3_nt: TGTGCCAGCTTCACCCGTCGGACTGAAGCTTTCTTT
cdr3_aa: CASFTRRTEAFF

j_call: TRBJ1-1
v_call: TRBV5-3
d_call: .
clone_size: .
cdr3_nt: TGTGCCAGAAGCTCCCGGGTAGGGGGAGCTTTCTTT
cdr3_aa: CARSSRVGGAFF

j_call: TRBJ2-5
v_call: TRBV18
d_call: .
clone_size: .
cdr3_nt: TGTGCCAGCTCACCAACAACCGTAGCGGAGAAAGAGACCCAGTACTTC
cdr3_aa: CASSPTTVAEKETQYF

j_call: TRBJ1-6
v_call: TRBV29-1
d_call: .
clone_size: .
cdr3_nt: TGCAGCGTCCTAGGCGGGGAGGCTAATTCACCCCTCCACTTT
cdr3_aa: CSVLGGEANSPLHF

j_call: TRBJ2-1
v_call: TRBV7-3
d_call: .
clone_size: .
cdr3_nt: TGTGCCAGCAGCTTAATCGGCGGGACCGACAATGAGCAGTTCTTC
cdr3_aa: CASSLIGGTDNEQFF

j_call: TRBJ1-1
v_call: TRBV6-5
d_call: .
clone_size: few
cdr3_nt: TGTGCCAGCAGGGCAGGCCCTGCGAACACTGAAGCTTTCTTT
cdr3_aa: CASRAGPANTEAFF

j_call: TRBJ2-7
v_call: TRBV11-3
d_call: .
clone_size: few
cdr3_nt: TGTGCCAGCAGCCACCCAGGGACCTACGAGCAGTACTTC
cdr3_aa: CASSHPGTYEQYF

j_call: TRBJ1-1
v_call: TRBV10-3
d_call: TRBD1
clone_size: .
cdr3_nt: TGTGCCATCAGGAACGACAGGGACACTGAAGCTTTCTTT
cdr3_aa: CAIRNDRDTEAFF

j_call: TRBJ1-2
v_call: TRBV28
d_call: .
clone_size: .
cdr3_nt: TGTGCCAGCAGTTCCGACAGTTATGGCTACACCTTC
cdr3_aa: CASSSDSYGYTF

j_call: TRBJ2-7
v_call: TRBV5-6
d_call: .
clone_size: once
cdr3_nt: TGTGCCAGCAGCCTGGGGGCAGGGAGGTCCGAGCAGTACTTC
cdr3_aa: CASSLGAGRSEQYF

j_call: TRBJ2-7
v_call: TRBV24-1
d_call: .
clone_size: .
cdr3_nt: TGTGCCACCAGTGTGTCGTTTGGAGACGAGCAGTACTTC
cdr3_aa: CATSVSFGDEQYF

j_call: TRBJ1-5
v_call: TRBV11-3
d_call: .
clone_size: few
cdr3_nt: TGTGCCAGCAGCTTGGCAGATGATAGCAATCAGCCCCAGCATTTT
cdr3_aa: CASSLADDSNQPQHF

j_call: TRBJ1-1
v_call: TRBV19
d_call: TRBD1
clone_size: .
cdr3_nt: TGTGCCAGTAGTATCGGGCGACAGGGGAGGTCTGAAGCTTTCTTT
cdr3_aa: CASSIGRQGRSEAFF

j_call: TRBJ2-3
v_call: TRBV7-6
d_call: TRBD1
clone_size: once
cdr3_nt: TGTGCCAGCAGCTTAGCTGGGGACAGGGACTATACGCAGTATTTT
cdr3_aa: CASSLAGDRDYTQYF

j_call: TRBJ2-7
v_call: TRBV30
d_call: TRBD1
clone_size: .
cdr3_nt: TGTGCCTGGAGTGTACCGTACTATGATTGGAGGGACAGGGCTTCCTACGAGCAGTACTTC
cdr3_aa: CAWSVPYYDWRDRASYEQYF

j_call: TRBJ1-6
v_call: TRBV9
d_call: TRBD1
clone_size: .
cdr3_nt: TGTGCCAGCAGCGAAAGACAGGGAACGAGTTCACCCCTCCACTTT
cdr3_aa: CASSERQGTSSPLHF

j_call: TRBJ2-1
v_call: TRBV7-9
d_call: .
clone_size: .
cdr3_nt: TGTGCCAGCAGCTCTGCGGGACTCCCTCAGTTCTTC
cdr3_aa: CASSSAGLPQFF

j_call: TRBJ1-3
v_call: TRBV9
d_call: .
clone_size: .
cdr3_nt: TGTGCCAGCAGCAAGGGGCCCTCTGGAAACACCATATATTTT
cdr3_aa: CASSKGPSGNTIYF

j_call: TRBJ1-6
v_call: TRBV5-1
d_call: TRBD1
clone_size: .
cdr3_nt: TGCGCCAGCAGCTTGGCCGGGACAGTCTATAATTCACCCCTCCACTTT
cdr3_aa: CASSLAGTVYNSPLHF

j_call: TRBJ1-1
v_call: TRBV2
d_call: TRBD1
clone_size: .
cdr3_nt: TGTGCCAGCAGCAACAGGGGGTACACTGAAGCTTTCTTT
cdr3_aa: CASSNRGYTEAFF

j_call: TRBJ1-6
v_call: TRBV28
d_call: .
clone_size: .
cdr3_nt: TGTGCCAGCAGCCGACAGAATTCACCCCTCCACTTT
cdr3_aa: CASSRQNSPLHF

j_call: TRBJ1-5
v_call: TRBV5-5
d_call: .
clone_size: .
cdr3_nt: TGTGCCAGCAGCTTGGATGGCCTGCCCGATCAGCCCCAGCATTTT
cdr3_aa: CASSLDGLPDQPQHF

j_call: TRBJ1-6
v_call: TRBV5-1
d_call: .
clone_size: .
cdr3_nt: TGCGCCAGCAGTTTGGGGGGGGACGGTTATAATTCACCCCTCCACTTT
cdr3_aa: CASSLGGDGYNSPLHF

j_call: TRBJ2-1
v_call: TRBV6-5
d_call: .
clone_size: .
cdr3_nt: TGTGCCAGCAGTAAAACCGCGGGGGCGTATGAGCAGTTCTTC
cdr3_aa: CASSKTAGAYEQFF

j_call: TRBJ1-5
v_call: TRBV7-8
d_call: .
clone_size: .
cdr3_nt: TGTGCCAGCAGCTTAGCGCCGACAAAGAGTCGGAAGCAGCCCCAGCATTTT
cdr3_aa: CASSLAPTKSRKQPQHF

j_call: TRBJ1-5
v_call: TRBV5-8
d_call: .
clone_size: .
cdr3_nt: TGTGCCAGCAGCTTTATCGCGGGGGTGGGTGGCAATCAGCCCCAGCATTTT
cdr3_aa: CASSFIAGVGGNQPQHF

j_call: TRBJ2-3
v_call: TRBV19
d_call: .
clone_size: .
cdr3_nt: TGTGCCAGTAGTATAACGGGGAGAGATGATACGCAGTATTTT
cdr3_aa: CASSITGRDDTQYF

j_call: TRBJ2-3
v_call: TRBV27
d_call: TRBD2
clone_size: .
cdr3_nt: TGTGCCAGCAGTTTCCGGGGGGGCGGGGATACGCAGTATTTT
cdr3_aa: CASSFRGGGDTQYF

j_call: TRBJ2-1
v_call: TRBV24-1
d_call: .
clone_size: .
cdr3_nt: TGTGCCACCAGTGTCGCGTCTTACAATGAGCAGTTCTTC
cdr3_aa: CATSVASYNEQFF

j_call: TRBJ2-1
v_call: TRBV5-1
d_call: .
clone_size: .
cdr3_nt: TGCGCCAGCAGCCTGGTCGGGACACCCGAGTTCAATGAGCAGTTCTTC
cdr3_aa: CASSLVGTPEFNEQFF

j_call: TRBJ1-4
v_call: TRBV10-3
d_call: .
clone_size: .
cdr3_nt: TGTGCCATCAGTTTGACGGACTACAATGAAAAACTGTTTTTT
cdr3_aa: CAISLTDYNEKLFF

j_call: TRBJ1-4
v_call: TRBV6-2/TRBV6-3
d_call: TRBD1
clone_size: .
cdr3_nt: TGTGCCAGCAGTTACTCGGGACAGGGGGCGGATGAAAAACTGTTTTTT
cdr3_aa: CASSYSGQGADEKLFF

j_call: TRBJ1-2
v_call: TRBV7-8
d_call: TRBD1
clone_size: .
cdr3_nt: TGTGCCAGCAGCTTATATGGGCAGGGGGCGCGGGCTAACTATGGCTACACCTTC
cdr3_aa: CASSLYGQGARANYGYTF

j_call: TRBJ1-1
v_call: TRBV5-1
d_call: .
clone_size: .
cdr3_nt: TGCGCCAGCAGCTCCTACAGGGACAACACTGAAGCTTTCTTT
cdr3_aa: CASSSYRDNTEAFF

j_call: TRBJ1-4
v_call: TRBV7-9
d_call: .
clone_size: .
cdr3_nt: TGTGCCAGCAGCTTAGCCCAGGGGCGGAATGAAAAACTGTTTTTT
cdr3_aa: CASSLAQGRNEKLFF

j_call: TRBJ2-2
v_call: TRBV4-2
d_call: .
clone_size: .
cdr3_nt: TGTGCCAGCAGCCAAAGACAGAACACCGGGGAGCTGTTTTTT
cdr3_aa: CASSQRQNTGELFF

j_call: TRBJ2-1
v_call: TRBV18
d_call: TRBD1
clone_size: .
cdr3_nt: TGTGCCAGCTCACTACGCGACAGGGGTGGTAGGGATGAGCAGTTCTTC
cdr3_aa: CASSLRDRGGRDEQFF

j_call: TRBJ2-2
v_call: TRBV7-5
d_call: .
clone_size: .
cdr3_nt: TGTGCCAGAAGCTTATTGACGGACACTTGCACCGGGGAGCTGTTTTTT
cdr3_aa: CARSLLTDTCTGELFF

j_call: TRBJ2-3
v_call: TRBV19
d_call: .
clone_size: .
cdr3_nt: TGTGCCAGTAATGTGAGGAGCACAGATACGCAGTATTTT
cdr3_aa: CASNVRSTDTQYF

j_call: TRBJ1-4
v_call: TRBV6-1
d_call: TRBD1
clone_size: .
cdr3_nt: TGTGCCAGCAGTGAAGCGACCCGGGACAGGGGGACGCGGGGTGAAAAACTGTTTTTT
cdr3_aa: CASSEATRDRGTRGEKLFF

j_call: TRBJ1-6
v_call: TRBV10-1
d_call: TRBD1
clone_size: few
cdr3_nt: TGCGCCAGCATCGGCGGGACAGGGGGCTACTCCTATAATTCACCCCTCCACTTT
cdr3_aa: CASIGGTGGYSYNSPLHF

j_call: TRBJ1-5
v_call: TRBV19
d_call: .
clone_size: once
cdr3_nt: TGTGCCAGTAGTATGACGGGTAGCAATCAGCCCCAGCATTTT
cdr3_aa: CASSMTGSNQPQHF

j_call: TRBJ2-3
v_call: TRBV7-7
d_call: .
clone_size: .
cdr3_nt: TGTGCCAGCAGTCGTAGCGGGACAGGGAAAGATACGCAGTATTTT
cdr3_aa: CASSRSGTGKDTQYF

j_call: TRBJ2-7
v_call: TRBV11-2
d_call: TRBD1
clone_size: .
cdr3_nt: TGTGCCAGCAGCTCGGGACAGCCCTACGAGCAGTACTTC
cdr3_aa: CASSSGQPYEQYF

j_call: TRBJ2-7
v_call: TRBV10-3
d_call: TRBD1
clone_size: .
cdr3_nt: TGTGCCATCAGTGAGGGACAGGGATACTCCTACGAGCAGTACTTC
cdr3_aa: CAISEGQGYSYEQYF